This is a list of T cell receptor beta chains from one sample in a study of blood T cell repertoires in COVID-19. TCRdb keeps only in-frame clones here, not all; method: immunoSEQ multiplex PCR. There are about 210,000 clones in the sample; 81% occur only once, and just under 9% lies in the top ten. The sample consisted of PBMCs or T cells enriched from blood (not recorded which). Receptors were obtained from a woman in her fifties or sixties with acute COVID-19. Both conserved end residues are part of each CDR3. A D gene is named only where the DNA matches it firmly. The size entry is marked missing in some rows and otherwise reads once, few, many or a size class.

clone_size	v_call	d_call	j_call	cdr3_aa	cdr3_nt
few	TRBV28	-	TRBJ1-4	CASSEGRGGGEKLFF	TGTGCCAGCAGTGAGGGGAGGGGAGGAGGTGAAAAACTGTTTTTT
-	TRBV5-1	TRBD2	TRBJ2-5	CASSLPGLAGGQETQYF	TGCGCCAGCAGCTTGCCGGGACTAGCGGGGGGGCAGGAGACCCAGTACTTC
-	TRBV6-5	TRBD2	TRBJ2-1	CASSYFASGSEQFF	TGTGCCAGCAGTTACTTTGCTAGCGGTAGTGAGCAGTTCTTC
-	TRBV19	TRBD1	TRBJ1-6	CASSAGQGRSPLHF	TGTGCCAGTAGTGCCGGACAGGGCCGGTCACCCCTCCACTTT
-	TRBV29-1	TRBD1	TRBJ2-5	CSAATGSREETQYF	TGCAGCGCTGCGACAGGGTCGAGGGAAGAGACCCAGTACTTC
-	TRBV10-1	TRBD1	TRBJ2-7	CASKGQGFLSPYEQYF	TGCGCCAGCAAAGGACAGGGGTTTTTGTCCCCCTACGAGCAGTACTTC
-	TRBV28	TRBD1	TRBJ1-1	CASSAAQGKDTEAFF	TGTGCCAGCAGCGCCGCACAGGGGAAGGACACTGAAGCTTTCTTT
-	TRBV7-2	-	TRBJ1-6	CASSPHPGGGRSPLHF	TGTGCCAGCAGCCCTCACCCGGGAGGGGGACGATCACCCCTCCACTTT
once	TRBV7-6	-	TRBJ2-3	CASSLGPLATDTQYF	TGTGCCAGCAGCTTAGGCCCGCTAGCGACAGATACGCAGTATTTT
-	TRBV18	TRBD2	TRBJ2-3	CASSEGLAGGDTQYF	TGTGCCAGCTCCGAGGGACTAGCGGGAGGAGATACGCAGTATTTT
-	TRBV28	-	TRBJ1-2	CASRAGRPAGYTF	TGTGCCAGCAGAGCGGGCCGTCCCGCGGGCTACACCTTC
-	TRBV4-3	TRBD1	TRBJ1-4	CASSRSPGTDNEKLFF	TGCGCCAGCAGCCGGTCGCCCGGGACAGATAATGAAAAACTGTTTTTT
-	TRBV3-1/TRBV3-2	-	TRBJ2-2	CASRSGYGELFF	TGTGCCAGCAGATCCGGGTACGGGGAGCTGTTTTTT
-	TRBV30	TRBD1	TRBJ1-3	CALGGTAGNTIYF	TGTGCCTTGGGGGGGACAGCCGGAAACACCATATATTTT
-	TRBV28	TRBD1	TRBJ1-5	CASSLAGGRNQPQHF	TGTGCCAGCAGTTTAGCAGGGGGACGGAATCAGCCCCAGCATTTT
few	TRBV2	-	TRBJ1-4	CASRQTAATNEKLFF	TGTGCCAGCAGGCAGACAGCAGCAACTAATGAAAAACTGTTTTTT
-	TRBV18	TRBD1	TRBJ2-1	CASSPRAGGRDEQFF	TGTGCCAGCTCACCTCGGGCAGGGGGCAGGGATGAGCAGTTCTTC